This is a list of T cell receptor beta chains from one sample in a study of T cells in Graves' hyperthyroidism and ophthalmopathy. TCRdb processed the multiplex PCR reads anew with MiXCR; each CDR3 protein has one entry. Of a few hundred thousand distinct CDR3 sequences detected, around 15% appear once; the ten largest clones hold around 20%. Sequenced input: blood. The receptor source for this set is a woman aged 25 to 39 with Graves' ophthalmopathy. Each CDR3 is given with its conserved first and last residue. The order of the fields is V gene, clone size, D gene, J gene, CDR3 protein, CDR3 DNA. A D gene is named only where the DNA matches it firmly. Clone size appears in some rows only: once, few, many, or a class for an expanded clone.

V: TRBV20-1
size: many
D: NA
J: TRBJ1-2
CDR3: CSARPDTAPGYTF
DNA: TGCAGTGCTAGACCGGACACGGCGCCTGGCTACACCTTC

V: TRBV27
size: many
D: NA
J: TRBJ2-7
CDR3: CASSLSGQLGHEQYF
DNA: TGTGCCAGCAGTTTATCCGGACAGTTGGGTCACGAGCAGTACTTC

V: TRBV10-3
size: few
D: TRBD2
J: TRBJ2-7
CDR3: CAIRTTTSGSYEQYF
DNA: TGTGCCATCAGGACGACGACTAGCGGCTCCTACGAGCAGTACTTC

V: TRBV28
size: many
D: TRBD1
J: TRBJ1-2
CDR3: CASMNWAGGIDGYTF
DNA: TGTGCCAGCATGAATTGGGCAGGGGGGATAGATGGCTACACCTTC

V: TRBV3-1
size: many
D: NA
J: TRBJ2-7
CDR3: CASSQFGQGTPYEQYF
DNA: TGTGCCAGCAGCCAATTTGGGCAGGGGACCCCCTACGAGCAGTACTTC

V: TRBV20-1
size: many
D: TRBD2
J: TRBJ2-7
CDR3: CSARDSGGEAYEQYF
DNA: TGCAGTGCTAGAGATAGCGGGGGGGAAGCCTACGAGCAGTACTTC

V: TRBV5-8
size: few
D: NA
J: TRBJ1-2
CDR3: CASSPPGSGSNYGYTF
DNA: TGTGCCAGCAGCCCGCCAGGATCTGGGTCTAACTATGGCTACACCTTC

V: TRBV7-6
size: many
D: NA
J: TRBJ2-1
CDR3: CASSLSGGAWNEQFF
DNA: TGTGCCAGCAGCTTATCAGGGGGGGCCTGGAATGAGCAGTTCTTC

V: TRBV12-3/TRBV12-4
size: many
D: NA
J: TRBJ1-2
CDR3: CASSLSGAYGYTF
DNA: TGTGCCAGCAGTTTGTCAGGGGCCTATGGCTACACCTTC

V: TRBV5-4
size: NA
D: NA
J: TRBJ2-3
CDR3: CASSPERSSDTQYF
DNA: TGTGCCAGCAGCCCAGAGCGTAGTTCAGATACGCAGTATTTT

V: TRBV20-1
size: many
D: NA
J: TRBJ2-5
CDR3: CSALPSYPSRGGETQYF
DNA: TGCAGTGCTCTCCCCAGCTACCCCTCGAGGGGGGGGGAGACCCAGTACTTC

V: TRBV5-6
size: NA
D: TRBD2
J: TRBJ2-5
CDR3: CASSLLAGVLETQYF
DNA: TGTGCCAGCAGCTTACTAGCGGGGGTTCTCGAGACCCAGTACTTC

V: TRBV10-3
size: NA
D: TRBD2
J: TRBJ2-7
CDR3: CATSTLASYEQYF
DNA: TGTGCCACCTCGACACTAGCGTCCTACGAGCAGTACTTC

V: TRBV9
size: NA
D: NA
J: TRBJ1-1
CDR3: CASSGGGGTEAFF
DNA: TGTGCCAGCAGCGGGGGGGGGGGCACTGAAGCTTTCTTT

V: TRBV2
size: many
D: NA
J: TRBJ1-1
CDR3: CASSEKGTEAFF
DNA: TGTGCCAGCAGTGAGAAGGGCACTGAAGCTTTCTTT

V: TRBV12-3/TRBV12-4
size: NA
D: NA
J: TRBJ1-3
CDR3: CTVAVGNTIYF
DNA: TGTACGGTCGCAGTCGGAAACACCATATATTTT

V: TRBV28
size: many
D: NA
J: TRBJ1-2
CDR3: CASIEGKFGSGYTF
DNA: TGTGCCAGCATAGAAGGGAAATTCGGAAGCGGCTACACCTTC

V: TRBV13
size: many
D: NA
J: TRBJ2-5
CDR3: CASSLNRPQGRGFQETQYF
DNA: TGTGCCAGCAGCTTAAATCGCCCGCAGGGGCGGGGGTTCCAAGAGACCCAGTACTTC